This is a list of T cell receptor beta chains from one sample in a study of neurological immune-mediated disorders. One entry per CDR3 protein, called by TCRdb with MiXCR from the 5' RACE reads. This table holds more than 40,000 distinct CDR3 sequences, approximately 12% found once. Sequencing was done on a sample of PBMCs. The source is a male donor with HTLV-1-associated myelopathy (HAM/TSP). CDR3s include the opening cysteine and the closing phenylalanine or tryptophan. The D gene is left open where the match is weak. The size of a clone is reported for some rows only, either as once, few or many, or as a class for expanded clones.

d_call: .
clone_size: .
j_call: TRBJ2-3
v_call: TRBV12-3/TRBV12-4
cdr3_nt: TGTGCCAGCAGTTTTGAGGACAGTAGCACAGATACGCAGTATTTT
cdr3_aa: CASSFEDSSTDTQYF

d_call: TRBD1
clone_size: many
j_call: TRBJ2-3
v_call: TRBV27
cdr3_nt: TGTGCCAGCAGTTTATTTGGACAGGGGGCCGACCGAGATACGCAGTATTTT
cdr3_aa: CASSLFGQGADRDTQYF

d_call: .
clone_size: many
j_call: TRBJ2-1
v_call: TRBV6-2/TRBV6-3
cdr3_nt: TGTGCCAGCAGGACTCGGGTGTCCCCCTTTGAGCAGTTCTTC
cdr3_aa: CASRTRVSPFEQFF

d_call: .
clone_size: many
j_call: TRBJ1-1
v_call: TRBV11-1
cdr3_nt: TGTGCCAGCAGCCAGGGTCCGGGAACTGAAGCTTTCTTT
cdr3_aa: CASSQGPGTEAFF

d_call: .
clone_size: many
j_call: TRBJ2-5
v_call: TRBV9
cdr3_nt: TGTGCCAGCAGCGTAGAAGGTCGGGGAGAAGAGACCCAGTACTTC
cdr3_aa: CASSVEGRGEETQYF

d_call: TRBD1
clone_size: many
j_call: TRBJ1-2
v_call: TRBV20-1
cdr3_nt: TGCAGTGCTAGAGACTCTTTTGACAGGGGGCACAGCTATGGCTACACCTTC
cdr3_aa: CSARDSFDRGHSYGYTF

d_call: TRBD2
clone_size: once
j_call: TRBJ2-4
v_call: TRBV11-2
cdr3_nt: TGTGCCAGCAGCCCAGGACTAGCGGGGGGACTCCGAGCAGCCAAAAACATTCGGTACTTC
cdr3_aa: CASSPGLAGGLRAAKNIRYF

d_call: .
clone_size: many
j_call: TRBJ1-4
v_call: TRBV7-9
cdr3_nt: TGTGCCAGCAGCTGGGGGATAGCAACTAATGAAAAACTGTTTTTT
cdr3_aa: CASSWGIATNEKLFF

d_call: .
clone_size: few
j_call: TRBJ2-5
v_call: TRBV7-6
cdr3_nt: TGTGCCAGCAGCTTTCAGCCGGGCCTCCAGGAGACCCAGTACTTC
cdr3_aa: CASSFQPGLQETQYF

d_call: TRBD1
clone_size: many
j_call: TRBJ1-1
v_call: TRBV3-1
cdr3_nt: TGTGCCAGCAGCCGTCGGACAGGGCCGAACACTGAAGCTTTCTTT
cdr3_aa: CASSRRTGPNTEAFF

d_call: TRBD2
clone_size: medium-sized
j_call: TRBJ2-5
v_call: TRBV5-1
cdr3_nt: TGCGCCAGCAGCTCCGGACTAGCGGGGGGGGAAGAGACCCAGTACTTC
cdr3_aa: CASSSGLAGGEETQYF

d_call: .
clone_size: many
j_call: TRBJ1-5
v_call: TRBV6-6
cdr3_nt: TGTGCCAGCACCGCCGACAGGTATAATCAGCCCCAGCATTTT
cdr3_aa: CASTADRYNQPQHF

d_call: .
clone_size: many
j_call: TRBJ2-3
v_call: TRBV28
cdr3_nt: TGTGCCAGCAGATCAGGGGCGTGGGGCACAGATACGCAGTATTTT
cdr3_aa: CASRSGAWGTDTQYF

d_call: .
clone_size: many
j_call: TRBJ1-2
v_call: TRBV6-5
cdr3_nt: TGTGCCAGCAGCGCCCGGGACCTCTATGGCTACACCTTC
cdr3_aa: CASSARDLYGYTF

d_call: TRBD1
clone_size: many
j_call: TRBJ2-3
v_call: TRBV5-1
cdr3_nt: TGCGCCAGCAGCGCCTACCGGGGACAGGGGTCAGCACCAGATACGCAGTATTTT
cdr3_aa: CASSAYRGQGSAPDTQYF

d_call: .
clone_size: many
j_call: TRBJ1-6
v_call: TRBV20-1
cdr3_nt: TGCAGTGCTAGAGCCCCCCAGGGAAACGGTTCACCCCTCCACTTT
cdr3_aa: CSARAPQGNGSPLHF

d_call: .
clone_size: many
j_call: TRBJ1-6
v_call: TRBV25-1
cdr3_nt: TGTGCCAGCAGTGATTCGGGGGCCGGTCGGTCACCCCTCCACTTT
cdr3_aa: CASSDSGAGRSPLHF

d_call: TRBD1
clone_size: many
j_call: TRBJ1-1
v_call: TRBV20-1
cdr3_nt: TGCAGTGCTAGGGAAGGGGGCAAAAACACTGAAGCTTTCTTT
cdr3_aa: CSAREGGKNTEAFF

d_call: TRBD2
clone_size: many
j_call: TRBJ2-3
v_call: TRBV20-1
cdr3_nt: TGCAGTGCTTCCTCTGGACTAGCGGGGGGGCATACAGATACGCAGTATTTT
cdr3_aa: CSASSGLAGGHTDTQYF

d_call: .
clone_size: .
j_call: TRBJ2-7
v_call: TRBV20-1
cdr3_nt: TGCAGTACTCCGACAACCCGCTCCTACGAGCAGTACTTC
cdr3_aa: CSTPTTRSYEQYF

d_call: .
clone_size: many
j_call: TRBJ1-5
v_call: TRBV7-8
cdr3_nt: TGTGCCAGCAGCTTAGTTCCCAACAGCAATCAGCCCCAGCATTTT
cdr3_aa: CASSLVPNSNQPQHF

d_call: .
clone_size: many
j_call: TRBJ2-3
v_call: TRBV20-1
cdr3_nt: TGCAGTGCTGGGAGCCTCACTCGCACAGATACGCAGTATTTT
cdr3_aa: CSAGSLTRTDTQYF